This TCR beta chain was recovered during a study of blood T cell repertoires in COVID-19. In the study overall: Researchers got acute and convalescent COVID-19 samples from the United States, Italy and Spain.

TCRdb's table, derived via immunoSEQ multiplex PCR, lists solely in-frame clones and lacks some. This sample has just under 45,000 clones; 87% occur once, and the top ten carry 20% to 30%. CDR3 length: 16 residues. Per germline, CDR1 SGHNT and CDR2 YENEEA. V was cut by 1 base and J by 1 base, with 10 bases left in between. The sequenced material came from peripheral blood. The rearrangement uses TRBV11-3 and TRBJ2-2; a weak D match, TRBD1 (5 bases). This receptor was obtained from a woman of 80 years or more in a cohort sampled during active or convalescent COVID-19. In DNA, the CDR3 is TGTGCCAGCAGCTTAGCCCCAGGGTGGAACACCGGGGAGCTGTTTTTT. Amino acids: CASSLAPGWNTGELFF. The entire variable domain, with the rest obtained from reference TRBV11-3 and TRBJ2-2, is as follows: EAGVVQSPRYKIIEKKQPVAFWCNPISGHNTLYWYLQNLGQGPELLIRYENEEAVDDSQLPKDRFSAERLKGVDSTLKIQPAELGDSAVYLCASSLAPGWNTGELFFGEGSRLTVL.